This T cell receptor beta chain was sequenced in a study of a mutant IDH1 vaccine in newly diagnosed glioma. The overall study: Vaccination followed radiotherapy alone by 4-6 weeks, or accompanied temozolomide cycles.

Points on this clone: Its target is not known. Germline and junction disagree at one end, which may indicate a read error.

The data were produced by immunoSEQ multiplex PCR, yet TCRdb's version contains in-frame clones alone and is incomplete. The sample has approximately 58,000 clones; less than 90% are singletons. This CDR3 comprises 9 residues. The V gene's germline CDR1 is SNHLY and CDR2 FYNNEI. Indicated time point: week 47, end of study. Topical imiquimod accompanied each vaccine dose, which consisted of 300 ug of mutant IDH1 20-mer peptide. This clonotype originated in a young man with glioma. The sequenced sample was PBMCs, obtained from a glioma patient whose treatment included an IDH1 peptide vaccine. This chain links TRBV2 with TRBJ2-3, with a tentative D call TRBD2 (6 bases). In DNA, the CDR3 is TGTGCCAGCAGTGAGGGAGGAGGTTTT. Its protein product is CASSEGGGF.